Below are 6 T cell receptor beta chains sequenced from a single sample in a study of CD8 T cells in ankylosing spondylitis. Whole-study findings and limits: Characteristic of ankylosing spondylitis blood, it appeared, was a TCR beta motif comprising eight highly homologous variants.

TCRdb itself ran the 5' RACE reads through MiXCR, one entry per CDR3 protein. The table has 350,000 to 550,000 distinct CDR3 sequences, roughly 26% seen once. These receptors lack a known antigen. Sequencing input: blood, either unsorted or a sorted T cell fraction (not recorded which). The receptors were sampled from a male donor with ankylosing spondylitis.

This clonotype was counted a few times. The V and J genes are TRBV2 and TRBJ2-3; D possibly corresponds to TRBD1 (5 bases). Trimming removed 4 bases from V and 4 bases from J, with 9 bases in between. The V gene's germline CDR1 is SNHLY and CDR2 FYNNEI. CDR3 length: 13 residues. DNA for the CDR3: TGTGCCAGCAGTGCAATCAGGGCAGATACGCAGTATTTT. Translating gives CASSAIRADTQYF.

The sample holds a few counts of this clonotype. The chain recombines TRBV5-5 with TRBJ1-6; D is possibly TRBD1 (6 bases). Trimming removed 0 bases from V and 8 bases from J, with 9 bases in between. CDR3 length equals 14 residues. Germline CDR1 reads SGHKS; CDR2 reads YYEKEE (reference sequence). The CDR3 spells CASSLDRDYSPLHF. The CDR3 DNA sequence: TGTGCCAGCAGCTTGGACAGGGATTATTCACCCCTCCACTTT.

The sample holds a few counts of this clonotype. The V call is TRBV29-1, the J call TRBJ2-3; D is possibly TRBD2 (5 bases). This CDR3 is built from 16 residues. Trimming stripped 4 bases from V and 2 bases from J, with 19 bases between. Germline CDR1 and CDR2: SQVTM and ANQGSEA. The CDR3 is CSVGGTGGFLTDTQYF. Written as DNA, the CDR3 is TGCAGCGTTGGGGGAACTGGAGGCTTCCTCACAGATACGCAGTATTTT.

The chain joins TRBV4-2 to TRBJ1-1; a possible D gene is TRBD1 (5 bases). CDR1 and CDR2 from the germline V gene are LGHNA and YNFKEQ. There are 15 residues in the CDR3. The V end lost 0 bases, the J end lost 13 bases, and 21 bases lay between the germline ends. The CDR3, as DNA: TGTGCCAGCAGCCAAGATTTCTCGCGGGGCCTTATGGTTTTCTTT. Encoded protein: CASSQDFSRGLMVFF.

This rearrangement joins TRBV7-2 to TRBJ1-4; weak D call: TRBD1 (5 bases). Germline values: CDR1 SGHTA, CDR2 FQGNSA. The CDR3 covers 13 residues. Trimming removed 6 bases from V and 8 bases from J, with 13 bases in between. CDR3 sequence (DNA): TGTGCCAGCAGAAATAGCGGGGGGGAAAAACTGTTTTTT. Amino acids: CASRNSGGEKLFF.

This clonotype was counted between two and nine times. V usage is TRBV7-2 and J usage is TRBJ2-1; 9 positions match TRBD2. This CDR3 comprises 16 residues. V gave up 2 bases and J gave up 1 base; unmatched junction bases: 3. Germline CDR1 is SGHTA and CDR2 is FQGNSA. DNA for the CDR3: TGTGCCAGCAGCTTAAGAAGCGGGAGGTCCTACAATGAGCAGTTCTTC. Its translation: CASSLRSGRSYNEQFF.